A selection of T cell receptor beta chains follows, all from one sample in a study of radiotherapy plus CTLA-4 blockade in lung cancer. Data came from immunoSEQ multiplex PCR; TCRdb stores just in-frame clones and leaves some out. Among tens of thousands of clones, approximately 86% were seen once, and the ten largest hold about 2%. This specimen consisted of peripheral blood, obtained from a patient treated with radiotherapy plus ipilimumab. These receptors were taken from a human donor with non-small cell lung cancer who had a partial response to radiotherapy plus ipilimumab. The CDR3 runs from the conserved cysteine through the conserved F or W. A D gene is named only where the DNA matches it firmly. Size is stated for part of the rows, as once, few or many counts, or as a class when the clone is expanded.

j_gene: TRBJ1-2; v_gene: TRBV6-6; d_gene: NA; abundance: NA; CDR3aa: CASSYYLGYGYTF; CDR3nt: TGTGCCAGCAGTTACTACCTCGGTTATGGCTACACCTTC
j_gene: TRBJ1-5; v_gene: TRBV5-1; d_gene: NA; abundance: NA; CDR3aa: CASTPSGDFNQPQHF; CDR3nt: TGCGCCAGCACCCCCTCCGGAGATTTCAATCAGCCCCAGCATTTT
j_gene: TRBJ1-1; v_gene: TRBV19; d_gene: NA; abundance: few; CDR3aa: CASSIDREDTEAFF; CDR3nt: TGTGCCAGTAGTATAGACCGGGAAGACACTGAAGCTTTCTTT
j_gene: TRBJ2-1; v_gene: TRBV5-5; d_gene: NA; abundance: NA; CDR3aa: CASSPLNEQFF; CDR3nt: TGTGCCAGCAGCCCCCTCAATGAGCAGTTCTTC
j_gene: TRBJ1-4; v_gene: TRBV6-5; d_gene: TRBD1; abundance: NA; CDR3aa: CASSPQGAGNEKLFF; CDR3nt: TGTGCCAGCAGCCCCCAGGGGGCCGGTAATGAAAAACTGTTTTTT
j_gene: TRBJ1-1; v_gene: TRBV5-1; d_gene: TRBD1; abundance: NA; CDR3aa: CASNPTGVAEAFF; CDR3nt: TGCGCCAGCAACCCCACAGGGGTTGCTGAAGCTTTCTTT
j_gene: TRBJ1-1; v_gene: TRBV2; d_gene: NA; abundance: NA; CDR3aa: CASSGGSTEAFF; CDR3nt: TGTGCCAGTAGTGGAGGGTCCACTGAAGCTTTCTTT
j_gene: TRBJ1-4; v_gene: TRBV6-1; d_gene: TRBD1; abundance: NA; CDR3aa: CASRGQSNEKLFF; CDR3nt: TGTGCCAGTAGGGGGCAGAGTAATGAAAAACTGTTTTTT
j_gene: TRBJ1-2; v_gene: TRBV28; d_gene: NA; abundance: NA; CDR3aa: CASSSGLAGSYGYTF; CDR3nt: TGTGCCAGCAGTTCCGGCCTCGCAGGGTCGTATGGCTACACCTTC
j_gene: TRBJ2-1; v_gene: TRBV15; d_gene: NA; abundance: NA; CDR3aa: CATSSPLGQSPNEQFF; CDR3nt: TGTGCCACCAGCAGCCCCTTAGGACAGTCGCCCAATGAGCAGTTCTTC
j_gene: TRBJ2-7; v_gene: TRBV14; d_gene: TRBD1; abundance: NA; CDR3aa: CASSRTRQGAGEQYF; CDR3nt: TGTGCCAGCAGCCGGACCCGACAGGGGGCGGGTGAGCAGTACTTC
j_gene: TRBJ1-2; v_gene: TRBV18; d_gene: TRBD1; abundance: NA; CDR3aa: CASSPGQGTDYGYTF; CDR3nt: TGTGCCAGCTCACCGGGACAGGGGACGGACTATGGCTACACCTTC
j_gene: TRBJ2-5; v_gene: TRBV7-7; d_gene: TRBD2; abundance: NA; CDR3aa: CASSLDGRGQETQYF; CDR3nt: TGTGCTAGCAGCTTGGACGGGAGGGGACAAGAGACCCAGTACTTC
j_gene: TRBJ2-2; v_gene: TRBV7-9; d_gene: TRBD1; abundance: NA; CDR3aa: CASSFDRGPDTGELFF; CDR3nt: TGTGCCAGCAGCTTCGACAGGGGGCCTGACACCGGGGAGCTGTTTTTT
j_gene: TRBJ2-5; v_gene: TRBV7-7; d_gene: TRBD2; abundance: NA; CDR3aa: CASSSSGKETQYF; CDR3nt: TGTGCTAGCAGCTCGAGCGGGAAAGAGACCCAGTACTTC
j_gene: TRBJ1-5; v_gene: TRBV15; d_gene: NA; abundance: NA; CDR3aa: CATSRDGGLQPQHF; CDR3nt: TGTGCCACCAGCAGAGATGGCGGGCTTCAGCCCCAGCATTTT
j_gene: TRBJ2-2; v_gene: TRBV4-2; d_gene: TRBD2; abundance: NA; CDR3aa: CASSQDGPLAANTGELFF; CDR3nt: TGTGCCAGCAGCCAAGATGGCCCCCTAGCGGCGAACACCGGGGAGCTGTTTTTT
j_gene: TRBJ1-2; v_gene: TRBV28; d_gene: NA; abundance: NA; CDR3aa: CASSRANYGYTF; CDR3nt: TGTGCCAGCAGCCGGGCTAACTATGGCTACACCTTC
j_gene: TRBJ1-3; v_gene: TRBV7-2; d_gene: TRBD1; abundance: few; CDR3aa: CASSLGQGAKSGNTIYF; CDR3nt: TGTGCCAGCAGCTTAGGGCAGGGGGCGAAGTCTGGAAACACCATATATTTT
j_gene: TRBJ2-3; v_gene: TRBV28; d_gene: NA; abundance: NA; CDR3aa: CASSFYTDTQYF; CDR3nt: TGTGCCAGCAGTTTCTACACAGATACGCAGTATTTT
j_gene: TRBJ2-5; v_gene: TRBV9; d_gene: NA; abundance: NA; CDR3aa: CASSVEGAGETQYF; CDR3nt: TGTGCCAGCAGCGTAGAGGGGGCGGGGGAGACCCAGTACTTC
j_gene: TRBJ2-7; v_gene: TRBV4-2; d_gene: TRBD2; abundance: NA; CDR3aa: CASSPGTSGYYEQYF; CDR3nt: TGTGCCAGCAGCCCAGGGACTAGCGGATACTACGAGCAGTACTTC
j_gene: TRBJ2-7; v_gene: TRBV7-8; d_gene: NA; abundance: NA; CDR3aa: CASSPQRNYEQYF; CDR3nt: TGTGCCAGCAGCCCTCAGCGAAACTACGAGCAGTACTTC
j_gene: TRBJ2-3; v_gene: TRBV11-3; d_gene: NA; abundance: NA; CDR3aa: CASSSTGDTDTQYF; CDR3nt: TGTGCCAGCAGCTCGACAGGCGACACAGATACGCAGTATTTT
j_gene: TRBJ1-1; v_gene: TRBV6-5; d_gene: NA; abundance: NA; CDR3aa: CASSRAGGNTEAFF; CDR3nt: TGTGCCAGCAGCCGCGCGGGGGGAAACACTGAAGCTTTCTTT
j_gene: TRBJ2-7; v_gene: TRBV4-1; d_gene: NA; abundance: NA; CDR3aa: CASSQDGRAGPLGEQYF; CDR3nt: TGCGCCAGCAGCCAAGACGGGCGGGCTGGCCCCCTGGGCGAGCAGTACTTC
j_gene: TRBJ2-2; v_gene: TRBV29-1; d_gene: TRBD2; abundance: NA; CDR3aa: CSVPLGGLAGYTGELFF; CDR3nt: TGCAGCGTTCCTCTGGGAGGACTAGCGGGCTACACCGGGGAGCTGTTTTTT